Detailed here is one TCR beta chain. The sample originates from a study of control samples from healthy donors and cancer patients. Some clones are missing from TCRdb's copy, which holds only in-frame ones; the method was immunoSEQ multiplex PCR. The data show about 130,000 clones, over 75% seen once. Trimming took off 1 base at V and 1 base at J, with 13 bases between the two ends. Germline loops: CDR1 SGHVS, CDR2 FQNEAQ. The CDR3 contains 17 residues. V gene TRBV7-8 combines with J gene TRBJ2-2; D not certain. This TCR was sampled from a man aged 45-65 years in good health. The sample comprised blood. Here the CDR3 reads CASSLDPTRMNTGELFF. The CDR3 nucleotides are TGTGCCAGCAGCTTAGATCCTACCAGGATGAACACCGGGGAGCTGTTTTTT.